Following are 15 T cell receptor beta chains from one sample sequenced in a study of identical twins. TCRdb re-analysed the 5' RACE reads in MiXCR, keeping a single row per CDR3 protein. The repertoire includes 450,000 to 500,000 distinct CDR3 sequences, roughly an eighth of them detected once, and about 1% sits in the top ten. The sample also formed part of further work on yellow fever vaccine responses in identical twins.

Sequenced material: CD4+ T cells sorted from blood. These receptors were obtained from a woman between 18 and 30 years old in good health.

This chain uses TRBV12-3 or TRBV12-4 with TRBJ1-3; D is unresolved. Trimming pared 7 bases from V and 0 bases from J, leaving 7 bases between. The CDR3 sequence is 13 residues long. CDR3 sequence (DNA): TGTGCCAGCATATGGAACTCTGGAAACACCATATATTTT. Amino acid sequence: CASIWNSGNTIYF.

This clonotype showed up just a few times. This chain connects TRBV6-1 to TRBJ2-6, with D unresolved. Trimming stripped 5 bases from V and 0 bases from J, with 20 bases between. Germline CDR1 is MNHNS and CDR2 is SASEGT. The CDR3 loop spans 19 amino acids. CDR3 sequence (DNA): TGTGCCAGCAGTCCCCTAGTGTTCGCAGCCAGCTCTGGGGCCAACGTCCTGACTTTC. Amino acid sequence: CASSPLVFAASSGANVLTF.

This chain links TRBV5-1 with TRBJ2-5, with 7 bases lining up with TRBD2. CDR1 and CDR2 (germline): SGHRS, YFSETQ. Trimming removed 0 bases from V and 1 base from J; junction bases left unmatched: 12. This CDR3 spans 18 amino acids. The CDR3 DNA reads TGCGCCAGCAGCTTGGGCCGGGGGGTGTCCCTTTTCCAAGAGACCCAGTACTTC. This translates into CASSLGRGVSLFQETQYF.

This clonotype was counted only a few times. The chain couples TRBV3-1 to TRBJ2-1; D gene unclear. Trimming cost V 3 bases and J 6 bases, with 12 bases left between them. Germline values: CDR1 LGHDT, CDR2 YNNKEL (reference sequence). The length of the CDR3 is 14 residues. Here the CDR3 DNA reads TGTGCCAGCAGCCACGGACGCGCACCCAATGAGCAGTTCTTC. Encoded protein: CASSHGRAPNEQFF.

A few counts support this clonotype. V is TRBV20-1 and J is TRBJ1-1; D may be TRBD1 (5 bases). This CDR3 spans 14 amino acids. The germline CDR1 and CDR2 sequences are DFQATT and SNEGSKA (reference sequence). V lost 3 bases, J lost 1 base, and 12 bases lay in between. The chain's CDR3 is CSARTDDGNTEAFF. CDR3 DNA sequence: TGCAGTGCTAGGACAGATGACGGGAACACTGAAGCTTTCTTT.

The V call is TRBV11-2, the J call TRBJ2-1; D is possibly TRBD2 (6 bases). The CDR3 sequence is 17 residues long. The germline V and J ends were trimmed by 0 bases and 6 bases, with 18 bases remaining between them. The germline CDR1 and CDR2 sequences are SGHAT and FQNNGV. CDR3 coding DNA: TGTGCCAGCAGCTTAGAAATGAGGCTAGCGAGGCCCAATGAGCAGTTCTTC. The encoded protein is CASSLEMRLARPNEQFF.

This clonotype has more than one count but fewer than ten. The chain combines TRBV3-1 with TRBJ2-3; 10 bases are shared with TRBD2. This CDR3 comprises 16 residues. The germline gives CDR1 LGHDT, CDR2 YNNKEL (reference sequence). Unmatched junction bases numbered 6, after V lost 4 bases and J lost 2 bases. The CDR3 loop reads CASSLLAGGHTDTQYF. Written as DNA, the CDR3 is TGTGCCAGCAGCCTCTTAGCGGGGGGACACACAGATACGCAGTATTTT.

There are many counts of this clonotype. V and J are TRBV12-3 or TRBV12-4 and TRBJ1-5, with a tentative D call TRBD1 (6 bases). This CDR3 is 14 amino acids long. Trimming stripped 5 bases from V and 1 base from J, with 9 bases between. CDR3 in DNA: TGTGCCAGCAGTCAGACAGGAAGCAATCAGCCCCAGCATTTT. Protein product: CASSQTGSNQPQHF.

The chain recombines TRBV4-2 with TRBJ2-2, with 9 bases that match TRBD2. Losses at the gene ends were 1 base for V and 3 bases for J; bases not matched to a gene: 15. This CDR3 is 20 amino acids long. Germline V lookup: CDR1 LGHNA, CDR2 YNFKEQ. This chain's CDR3 is CASSQVAISGRGGYTGELFF. In nucleotides, the CDR3 is TGTGCCAGCAGCCAAGTAGCGATTAGCGGGAGAGGAGGGTACACCGGGGAGCTGTTTTTT.

In DNA form, the CDR3 reads TGTGCCAGCAGTTTTCAGGGGGTTAACTATGGCTACACCTTC. It translates to CASSFQGVNYGYTF. The chain is built from TRBV28 and TRBJ1-2, with 7 positions matching TRBD1. V was pared by 3 bases and J by 1 base, with 2 bases of the junction left unmatched. The CDR3 has 14 amino acids. CDR1 MDHEN and CDR2 SYDVKM come from the germline V gene.

The gene calls are TRBV15 and TRBJ2-1, with a tentative D call TRBD1 (5 bases). Trimming left V 0 bases short and J 7 bases short, with 13 bases between. The CDR3 totals 15 residues. In germline, CDR1 is LNHNV, CDR2 YYDKDF (reference sequence). CDR3 nucleotide sequence: TGTGCCACCAGCAGAGAGGGGCTGGGAAGGAATGAGCAGTTCTTC. It is translated as CATSREGLGRNEQFF.

The chain has TRBV6-4 and TRBJ1-5; D remains unclear. Trimming removed 2 bases from V and 0 bases from J, with 11 bases in between. Looked up from germline, CDR1 is MRHNA and CDR2 is SNTAGT. This CDR3 spans 16 amino acids. CDR3 in amino acids: CASSDGQPHSNQPQHF. The CDR3 nucleotides are TGTGCCAGCAGTGACGGCCAACCGCATAGCAATCAGCCCCAGCATTTT.

The chain is built from TRBV5-1 and TRBJ2-3; weak D call: TRBD2 (6 bases). The V and J ends lost 4 bases and 4 bases respectively, with 16 bases between them. Germline-derived CDR1 and CDR2 are SGHRS and YFSETQ. The CDR3 has 15 residues. CDR3 DNA sequence: TGCGCCAGCAGCGGAAAGACTAGTTCAGCAGATACGCAGTATTTT. Protein sequence: CASSGKTSSADTQYF.

This clonotype was seen at least ten times. The junction does not match germline at one end; this may be a read error. The chain has TRBV3-1 and TRBJ2-7; D gene ambiguous. Germline CDR1 reads LGHDT; CDR2 reads YNNKEL (reference sequence). The CDR3 has 14 amino acids. In nucleotides, the CDR3 is TGTGCCAGCAGGCAAGCATTCGGCTCCTACGAGCAGTACTTC. It yields the protein CASRQAFGSYEQYF.

This clonotype was counted at least ten times. The V and J genes are TRBV5-1 and TRBJ2-3, with D unresolved. The germline V gene has CDR1 SGHRS and CDR2 YFSETQ. This CDR3 is built from 13 residues. V was shortened by 2 bases and J by 2 bases, with 6 bases between the two germline ends. This chain's CDR3 is CASSFQFTDTQYF. Here the CDR3 DNA reads TGCGCCAGCAGCTTTCAATTCACAGATACGCAGTATTTT. Filled out from reference TRBV5-1 and TRBJ2-3, the complete variable domain reads KAGVTQTPRYLIKTRGQQVTLSCSPISGHRSVSWYQQTPGQGLQFLFEYFSETQRNKGNFPGRFSGRQFSNSRSEMNVSTLELGDSALYLCASSFQFTDTQYFGPGTRLTVL.